One and the same sample provided the 32 T cell receptor beta chains below, sequenced in a study of T cell responses to AZD1222 COVID-19 vaccine. The protocol was immunoSEQ multiplex PCR, while the TCRdb copy is restricted to in-frame clones and leaves out a portion. The table has 120,000 to 150,000 clones, roughly 90% seen once. The source material was peripheral blood, sampled 28 days after the second dose of the MenACWY control vaccine. These receptors were taken from an adult who received the MenACWY meningococcal vaccine as a control.

This chain uses TRBV6-1 with TRBJ2-7; D possibly corresponds to TRBD2 (6 bases). Germline loops: CDR1 MNHNS, CDR2 SASEGT. The CDR3 totals 13 residues. Trimming removed 1 base from V and 2 bases from J, with 6 bases in between. The DNA for the CDR3 is TGTGCCAGCAGTGAAGGCGGGACCTACGAGCAGTACTTC. Its translation: CASSEGGTYEQYF.

The CDR3 DNA follows: TGTGCCAGCAGCTTGGACAGGGGTAGGGAAAATGAGCAGTTCTTC. Translation gives CASSLDRGRENEQFF. The chain is built from TRBV7-9 and TRBJ2-1; TRBD1 matches at 9 bases. The length of the CDR3 is 15 residues. CDR1 SEHNR and CDR2 FQNEAQ come from the germline V gene (reference sequence). With 3 bases clipped from V and 7 bases from J, the junction kept 7 bases outside the gene matches.

Only a few counts were recorded for this clone. The chain combines TRBV28 with TRBJ1-5, with unresolved D. This CDR3 has 14 residues. The germline V gene has CDR1 MDHEN and CDR2 SYDVKM. Trimming shortened V by 4 bases and J by 0 bases, and 7 bases separated the two germline ends. CDR3 sequence reads: CASSWQISNQPQHF. The CDR3 coding sequence is TGTGCCAGCAGTTGGCAGATTAGCAATCAGCCCCAGCATTTT.

V and J are TRBV24-1 and TRBJ2-3; TRBD2 matches at 8 bases. The CDR3 runs 16 residues. The V segment lost 3 bases and the J segment 0 bases; nucleotides outside the gene matches: 4. CDR1 is KGHDR and CDR2 is SFDVKD in the germline V gene. The CDR3 DNA follows: TGTGCCACCAGTGATCCGTCTAGCGGGAGCACAGATACGCAGTATTTT. Amino acids: CATSDPSSGSTDTQYF.

V is TRBV7-2 and J is TRBJ2-1, with D possibly being TRBD2 (5 bases). Per germline, CDR1 SGHTA and CDR2 FQGNSA. The CDR3 consists of 13 residues. V was pared by 3 bases and J by 9 bases, with 12 bases between. The CDR3 sequence: CASSFEGSGEQFF. In nucleotides, the CDR3 is TGTGCCAGCAGCTTTGAGGGTTCGGGTGAGCAGTTCTTC.

This chain links TRBV7-9 with TRBJ2-1; D could derive from TRBD1 or TRBD2 (5 bases each). The CDR3 spans 18 residues. Germline V gene data show CDR1 as SEHNR and CDR2 as FQNEAQ (reference sequence). Trimming cost V 7 bases and J 4 bases, with 26 bases left between them. CDR3 loop: CASTHGLSRAGAYNEQFF. CDR3 nucleotides: TGTGCCAGCACCCACGGGCTTTCCAGGGCCGGGGCTTACAATGAGCAGTTCTTC.

The chain links TRBV11-3 to TRBJ1-1, with D unresolved. This CDR3 comprises 14 residues. Trimming shortened V by 0 bases and J by 1 base, and 6 bases separated the two germline ends. Germline V gene data show CDR1 as SGHNT and CDR2 as YENEEA. The CDR3 is CASSLDVGNTEAFF. The CDR3 bases are TGTGCCAGCAGCTTAGATGTTGGGAACACTGAAGCTTTCTTT.

The rearrangement joins TRBV30 to TRBJ1-2, with D maybe TRBD1 (5 bases). The germline V and J ends were trimmed by 2 bases and 2 bases, with 15 bases remaining between them. Germline CDR1 reads GTSNPN; CDR2 reads SVGIG (reference sequence). The CDR3 loop spans 15 amino acids. CDR3: CAWSRSPGPNYGYTF. The CDR3 nucleotides read TGTGCCTGGAGTCGGTCTCCGGGGCCCAACTATGGCTACACCTTC.

CDR3 DNA: TGCGCCAGCAGCGCCACAGCTGGGGCCAACGTCCTGACTTTC. Amino acids: CASSATAGANVLTF. The chain carries TRBV5-1 and TRBJ2-6; D not certain. Germline CDR1 reads SGHRS; CDR2 reads YFSETQ. The V end lost 4 bases, the J end lost 2 bases, and 7 bases lay between the germline ends. The CDR3 length is 14 residues.

This clone is a singleton in its sample. The CDR3 sequence is CASSPAQGGYTF. The CDR3 nucleotides are TGTGCCAGCTCACCAGCACAGGGTGGCTACACCTTC. The chain recombines TRBV18 with TRBJ1-2; tentatively, D is TRBD1 (6 bases). This CDR3 comprises 12 residues. Germline values: CDR1 KGHSH, CDR2 LQKENI. With 2 bases removed from V and 7 bases from J, the gap between germline ends came to 8 bases.

The gene calls are TRBV18 and TRBJ1-1, with TRBD1 matching over 7 bases. The CDR3 is 14 amino acids. The V gene's germline CDR1 is KGHSH and CDR2 LQKENI. V lost 5 bases and J lost 3; bases outside the gene matches: 6. The CDR3 DNA sequence: TGTGCCAGCTCAGTTGGACAGGTGGACACTGAAGCTTTCTTT. Protein: CASSVGQVDTEAFF.

The chain joins TRBV5-1 to TRBJ1-4; no reliable D call. From germline, CDR1 is SGHRS and CDR2 YFSETQ. With 3 bases removed from V and 3 bases from J, the gap between germline ends came to 15 bases. The CDR3 has 16 amino acids. The CDR3 nucleotides read TGCGCCAGCAGCTGGGCCCCACAGAATCCTAATGAAAAACTGTTTTTT. Translating it yields CASSWAPQNPNEKLFF.

This clone has just a few counts. The chain joins TRBV4-1 to TRBJ1-5, with D hard to call. V shed 3 bases and J shed 4 bases, with 10 bases lying between them. CDR1 is MGHRA, CDR2 YSYEKL, per germline. The CDR3 spans 14 residues. The CDR3: CASSHIRVNQPQHF. The CDR3 DNA is TGCGCCAGCAGCCATATTAGGGTAAATCAGCCCCAGCATTTT.

This clone occurred a few times. This chain joins TRBV30 and TRBJ2-1; 9 positions match TRBD2. There are 12 residues in the CDR3. Germline V gives CDR1 GTSNPN, CDR2 SVGIG (reference sequence). Trimming removed 0 bases from V and 13 bases from J; junction bases left unmatched: 4. In DNA form, the CDR3 reads TGTGCCTGGAGTGTAGCTAGCGGGGCCCAGTTCTTC. Encoded protein: CAWSVASGAQFF. Together with reference TRBV30 and TRBJ2-1, the CDR3 gives the full variable domain: SQTIHQWPATLVQPVGSPLSLECTVEGTSNPNLYWYRQAAGRGLQLLFYSVGIGQISSEVPQNLSASRPQDRQFILSSKKLLLSDSGFYLCAWSVASGAQFFGPGTRLTVL.

The chain is built from TRBV4-1 and TRBJ1-2, with a tentative D call TRBD1 (5 bases). CDR1 is MGHRA, CDR2 YSYEKL, per germline. The CDR3 has 14 residues. The V and J ends lost 4 bases and 0 bases respectively, with 9 bases between them. CDR3 residues: CASSLSTANYGYTF. In nucleotides, the CDR3 is TGCGCCAGCAGCCTTTCGACAGCTAACTATGGCTACACCTTC.

CDR3 loop: CASSQDGYKNTGELFF. The CDR3 DNA sequence: TGCGCCAGCAGCCAAGATGGCTACAAGAACACCGGGGAGCTGTTTTTT. The chain is built from TRBV4-3 and TRBJ2-2; unclear D gene. CDR1 LGHNA and CDR2 YSLEER come from the germline V gene. The V and J ends lost 0 bases and 1 base respectively, with 9 bases between them. The CDR3 is 16 residues long.

The gene calls are TRBV4-2 and TRBJ2-1; no clear D gene. Trimming left V 0 bases short and J 4 bases short, with 7 bases between. There are 14 residues in the CDR3. Germline lookup yields CDR1 LGHNA and CDR2 YNFKEQ. Here the CDR3 reads CASSQDNSYNEQFF. CDR3 sequence (DNA): TGTGCCAGCAGCCAAGATAACAGTTACAATGAGCAGTTCTTC.

This chain connects TRBV7-9 to TRBJ1-2, with 9 bases identical to TRBD1. Losses at the gene ends were 5 bases for V and 6 bases for J; bases not matched to a gene: 10. Germline V gives CDR1 SEHNR, CDR2 FQNEAQ (reference sequence). The CDR3 is 15 residues long. This CDR3 is CASSRLRDREDGYTF. Written as DNA, the CDR3 is TGTGCCAGCAGCCGACTACGGGACAGGGAAGATGGCTACACCTTC.

V is TRBV18 and J is TRBJ1-5; D is undetermined. Germline assignment: CDR1 KGHSH and CDR2 LQKENI. The CDR3 spans 14 residues. V gave up 1 base and J gave up 7 bases, with 11 bases separating them. Written as DNA, the CDR3 is TGTGCCAGCTCACCACAAAGGGTGGGGCAGCCCCAGCATTTT. Amino acids: CASSPQRVGQPQHF. Complete variable domain (other parts from reference TRBV18 and TRBJ1-5): NAGVMQNPRHLVRRRGQEARLRCSPMKGHSHVYWYRQLPEEGLKFMVYLQKENIIDESGMPKERFSAEFPKEGPSILRIQQVVRGDSAAYFCASSPQRVGQPQHFGDGTRLSIL.

This rearrangement joins TRBV19 to TRBJ2-2; possibly TRBD1 or TRBD2 for D (5 bases each). The germline CDR1 and CDR2 sequences are LNHDA and SQIVND (reference sequence). The germline V and J ends were trimmed by 7 bases and 7 bases, with 19 bases remaining between them. CDR3 size: 15 residues. The CDR3 sequence is CASIKSGNRDGELFF. CDR3 in DNA: TGTGCCAGTATTAAATCAGGGAATCGGGACGGGGAGCTGTTTTTT.

This clone has just one count. This chain connects TRBV4-3 to TRBJ2-7; the D gene is possibly TRBD2 (6 bases). V shed 1 base and J shed 4 bases, with 20 bases lying between them. Germline V CDR1 and CDR2: LGHNA, YSLEER. There are 17 residues in the CDR3. DNA of the CDR3: TGCGCCAGCAGCCAAGGTATTGGGACTGCCGTTGGATACGAGCAGTACTTC. Its translation is CASSQGIGTAVGYEQYF.

J is TRBJ2-1 and V is TRBV5-4, with D tentatively TRBD2 (7 bases). The germline CDR1 and CDR2 sequences are SGHNT and YYREEE (reference sequence). This CDR3 spans 14 amino acids. V dropped 4 bases and J dropped 5 bases, with 13 bases sitting between them. In nucleotides, the CDR3 is TGTGCCAGCAGCCTAGGGGGGGTGGACAATGAGCAGTTCTTC. This sequence encodes CASSLGGVDNEQFF.

This clone was counted a single time. The chain is built from TRBV24-1 and TRBJ2-1; unclear D gene. Germline-derived CDR1 and CDR2 are KGHDR and SFDVKD. The CDR3 runs to 14 residues. Trimming stripped 0 bases from V and 6 bases from J, with 8 bases between. CDR3 amino acids: CATSDLQLGNEQFF. The DNA of the CDR3 is TGTGCCACCAGTGATTTGCAGCTGGGCAATGAGCAGTTCTTC.

The V call is TRBV10-3, the J call TRBJ2-7; no firm D call. Looked up from germline, CDR1 is ENHRY and CDR2 is SYGVKD. The ends were cut back, 2 bases at V and 7 bases at J, with 15 bases in the middle. The CDR3 contains 14 residues. This chain's CDR3 is CAISEGPRKEEQYF. In nucleotides, the CDR3 is TGTGCCATCAGTGAGGGACCCCGAAAAGAGGAGCAGTACTTC.

This sequence joins TRBV2 and TRBJ1-6; possible D gene TRBD1, 6 bases. Trimming shortened V by 7 bases and J by 7 bases, and 17 bases separated the two germline ends. The germline V gene encodes CDR1 SNHLY and CDR2 FYNNEI. The CDR3 length is 15 residues. The CDR3 region has the DNA TGTGCCAGCACTAATCTGGGGGCCGGGAATTCACCCCTCCACTTT. It specifies CASTNLGAGNSPLHF.

The V call is TRBV7-9, the J call TRBJ2-1; 15 bases are shared with TRBD2. Losses at the gene ends were 5 bases for V and 3 bases for J; bases not matched to a gene: 8. The CDR3 contains 18 residues. Germline V lookup: CDR1 SEHNR, CDR2 FQNEAQ (reference sequence). CDR3 DNA: TGTGCCAGCAGCGCCCGGACTAGCGGGGGGGCTAGCTACAATGAGCAGTTCTTC. Protein: CASSARTSGGASYNEQFF.

This chain connects TRBV28 to TRBJ1-1; no reliable D call. The CDR3 consists of 14 residues. Trimming shortened V by 0 bases and J by 2 bases, and 7 bases separated the two germline ends. CDR1 MDHEN and CDR2 SYDVKM come from the germline V gene. Written as DNA, the CDR3 is TGTGCCAGCAGTTTATGGGGTGGAAACACTGAAGCTTTCTTT. Translated: CASSLWGGNTEAFF.

The genes are TRBV4-2 and TRBJ1-3, with 8 positions matching TRBD1. This CDR3 has 15 amino acids. The junction had 2 bases not matched to a gene; V was cut back by 4 bases and J by 0 bases. CDR1 is LGHNA and CDR2 is YNFKEQ in the germline V gene. CDR3 nucleotide sequence: TGTGCCAGCAGCCGCGACAGGGGCTCTGGAAACACCATATATTTT. Translated, it gives CASSRDRGSGNTIYF.

V and J are TRBV11-2 and TRBJ2-1, with 7 nucleotides matching TRBD2. After removal of 5 bases from V and 9 bases from J, the junction contained 7 bases not matched to a gene. From germline, CDR1 is SGHAT and CDR2 FQNNGV. The CDR3 is 13 amino acids. The DNA for the CDR3 is TGTGCCAGCAGCCAGGAGGTAGCGGGTGAGCAGTTCTTC. Encoded protein: CASSQEVAGEQFF.

This chain joins TRBV14 and TRBJ2-7; a weak D match, TRBD2 (7 bases). CDR1 SGHDN and CDR2 FVKESK come from the germline V gene. V lost 0 bases, J lost 5 bases, and 20 bases lay in between. The CDR3 has 17 residues. The CDR3 is CASSQDFGGGSRDEQYF. The CDR3 bases are TGTGCCAGCAGCCAAGATTTTGGGGGCGGGAGTCGGGACGAGCAGTACTTC. Supplemented by reference TRBV14 and TRBJ2-7, the full variable domain reads EAGVTQFPSHSVIEKGQTVTLRCDPISGHDNLYWYRRVMGKEIKFLLHFVKESKQDESGMPNNRFLAERTGGTYSTLKVQPAELEDSGVYFCASSQDFGGGSRDEQYFGPGTRLTVT.

V gene TRBV6-5 combines with J gene TRBJ1-2, with a possible D match to TRBD1 (5 bases). This CDR3 spans 15 amino acids. Germline values: CDR1 MNHEY, CDR2 SVGAGI. V lost 5 bases to trimming and J lost 2 bases, with 15 bases between them. DNA of the CDR3: TGTGCCAGCAGTCCGCGGGGGGTGACGAACTATGGCTACACCTTC. Protein product: CASSPRGVTNYGYTF.

The V call is TRBV9, the J call TRBJ1-6, with D perhaps TRBD1 (5 bases). CDR3 size: 16 residues. With 4 bases removed from V and 7 bases from J, the gap between germline ends came to 18 bases. CDR1 and CDR2 from the germline V gene are SGDLS and YYNGEE. CDR3 DNA: TGTGCCAGCAGCTCACGTAGAGCGGGGGACAATTCACCCCTCCACTTT. It yields the protein CASSSRRAGDNSPLHF.